The 18 T cell receptor beta chains listed next were all sequenced from one sample in a study of response to subunit inactivated influenza vaccine. MiXCR was run by TCRdb on the RT-PCR reads, yielding one entry per CDR3 protein. In the table there are approximately 530,000 distinct CDR3 sequences, 6.5% to 8% of which are singletons. The source was PBMCs from blood, collected less than 30 months after vaccination. Receptor source: a man aged 45 to 70 who received an inactivated influenza vaccine.

This clonotype appeared many times. The CDR3 loop reads CASSRGGQYTEAFF. Here the CDR3 DNA reads TGCGCCAGCAGCCGGGGGGGTCAGTACACTGAAGCTTTCTTT. The genes are TRBV5-1 and TRBJ1-1, with D tentatively TRBD1 (5 bases). Germline V gene data show CDR1 as SGHRS and CDR2 as YFSETQ. The V gene lost 4 bases and the J gene lost 3 bases, with 13 bases spanning the gap. CDR3 length: 14 residues.

This clonotype has just a few counts. V usage is TRBV28 and J usage is TRBJ2-5; TRBD2 aligns across 8 bases. The CDR3 sequence is 14 residues long. Looked up from germline, CDR1 is MDHEN and CDR2 is SYDVKM. V dropped 2 bases and J dropped 3; count of bases not matched to a gene: 2. CDR3 sequence: CASSLPRGEETQYF. Here the CDR3 DNA reads TGTGCCAGCAGTTTACCGCGGGGGGAAGAGACCCAGTACTTC.

This rearrangement joins TRBV30 to TRBJ2-2; TRBD2 matches at 9 bases. CDR1 GTSNPN and CDR2 SVGIG come from the germline V gene (reference sequence). V shed 4 bases, J shed 1 base, and the junction held 4 bases outside the gene matches. CDR3 length: 15 amino acids. CDR3 sequence (DNA): TGTGCCTGGAAGATAGCGGGAGTGAACACCGGGGAGCTGTTTTTT. Protein product: CAWKIAGVNTGELFF.

This clonotype was observed a few times. The chain carries TRBV3-1 and TRBJ2-5; 10 bases fit TRBD2. Germline V gene data show CDR1 as LGHDT and CDR2 as YNNKEL (reference sequence). V shed 1 base, J shed 7 bases, and the junction held 9 bases outside the gene matches. CDR3 length: 16 amino acids. CDR3 residues: CASSQATAGGLRTQYF. The DNA for the CDR3 is TGTGCCAGCAGCCAAGCGACAGCGGGGGGGCTGAGGACCCAGTACTTC.

The chain has TRBV19 and TRBJ1-4; no clear D. CDR3 size: 13 residues. Germline V lookup: CDR1 LNHDA, CDR2 SQIVND (reference sequence). V shed 6 bases and J shed 8 bases, with 13 bases lying between them. The DNA of the CDR3 is TGTGCCAGTAGCGGGCCCAGTAAAGAAAAACTGTTTTTT. Translation: CASSGPSKEKLFF.

This chain joins TRBV12-3 or TRBV12-4 and TRBJ1-5, with D hard to call. This CDR3 is 14 amino acids long. V lost 7 bases and J lost 7, with 17 bases in between. The chain's CDR3 is CASILGLGRQPQHF. CDR3 coding DNA: TGTGCCAGCATTCTGGGCCTTGGAAGACAGCCCCAGCATTTT.

The chain employs TRBV6-1 and TRBJ1-2; 11 nucleotides match TRBD1. This CDR3 spans 16 amino acids. V was pared by 4 bases and J by 2 bases, with 6 bases of the junction left unmatched. Germline CDR1 reads MNHNS; CDR2 reads SASEGT. DNA for the CDR3: TGTGCCAGCAGTGGAGCCGGACAGGGGGCGAACTATGGCTACACCTTC. Translated, it gives CASSGAGQGANYGYTF.

This clonotype has just a few counts. The V gene is TRBV28, the J gene TRBJ2-4; 8 bases agree with TRBD1. The CDR3 is 14 amino acids. The V gene's germline CDR1 is MDHEN and CDR2 SYDVKM. J lost 11 bases, V lost 6 bases, and 12 bases had no gene match. The CDR3 DNA sequence: TGTGCCAGCAGAACAACCCGGGACAGGTTCGTTCAGTACTTC. Translated: CASRTTRDRFVQYF.

The V gene is TRBV6-1, the J gene TRBJ1-2; perhaps TRBD1 as D (6 bases). Between the trimmed V and J ends, which lost 6 bases and 4 bases, there was a span of 15 bases. Per germline, CDR1 MNHNS and CDR2 SASEGT. This CDR3 is built from 14 residues. The CDR3 spells CASRGRQETYGYTF. CDR3 nucleotide sequence: TGTGCCAGCAGAGGAAGACAGGAGACCTATGGCTACACCTTC.

This clonotype appeared many times. V is TRBV20-1 and J is TRBJ1-2; no clear D gene. Looked up from germline, CDR1 is DFQATT and CDR2 is SNEGSKA (reference sequence). V lost 3 bases to trimming and J lost 4 bases, with 3 bases between them. CDR3 length: 10 amino acids. CDR3 sequence: CSASSYGYTF. CDR3 bases: TGCAGTGCTAGCAGCTATGGCTACACCTTC.

This clonotype was seen a handful of times. The chain is built from TRBV12-3 or TRBV12-4 and TRBJ2-4; D is unresolved. The CDR3 consists of 13 residues. V lost 1 base and J 6 bases, leaving 7 bases between the germline ends. The CDR3 DNA reads TGTGCCAGCAGTTTAGAGGTCAGAAACATTCAGTACTTC. It specifies CASSLEVRNIQYF.

The rearrangement links TRBV7-2 to TRBJ2-5; no clear D gene. Between the trimmed V and J ends, which lost 5 bases and 0 bases, there was a span of 16 bases. Germline V CDR1 and CDR2: SGHTA, FQGNSA. The CDR3 has 16 amino acids. CDR3 residues: CASSVNPPMYQETQYF. Written as DNA, the CDR3 is TGTGCCAGCAGCGTCAACCCCCCGATGTACCAAGAGACCCAGTACTTC.

The chain employs TRBV19 and TRBJ1-3; D perhaps matches TRBD1 (6 bases). The germline CDR1 and CDR2 sequences are LNHDA and SQIVND (reference sequence). This CDR3 has 16 amino acids. V lost 4 bases to trimming and J lost 3 bases, with 16 bases between them. In DNA, the CDR3 is TGTGCCAGTAGTACTGACAGGACCGGCGATGGAAACACCATATATTTT. Protein sequence: CASSTDRTGDGNTIYF. Together with reference TRBV19 and TRBJ1-3, the CDR3 gives the full variable domain: DGGITQSPKYLFRKEGQNVTLSCEQNLNHDAMYWYRQDPGQGLRLIYYSQIVNDFQKGDIAEGYSVSREKKESFPLTVTSAQKNPTAFYLCASSTDRTGDGNTIYFGEGSWLTVV.

This clonotype was recorded a few times. The chain joins TRBV4-3 to TRBJ2-3; possible D gene TRBD2, 5 bases. V was clipped by 0 bases and J by 5 bases, with 12 bases between them. The CDR3 runs 15 residues. From germline, CDR1 is LGHNA and CDR2 YSLEER. CDR3 coding DNA: TGCGCCAGCAGCCAAGATGAGGGAGTTTTAGATACGCAGTATTTT. It encodes CASSQDEGVLDTQYF.

This clonotype was counted ten times or more. The rearrangement links TRBV20-1 to TRBJ1-6; TRBD1 is a possible D gene (6 bases). Germline V lookup: CDR1 DFQATT, CDR2 SNEGSKA (reference sequence). The CDR3 is 17 residues long. V lost 0 bases and J lost 0, with 12 bases in between. The CDR3 bases are TGCAGTGCTAGAGATCAGGGGCTCAGCTCCTATAATTCACCCCTCCACTTT. Encoded protein: CSARDQGLSSYNSPLHF.

In this sample, this clonotype turned up many times. V is TRBV20-1 and J is TRBJ2-7; 11 bases fit TRBD2. This CDR3 has 13 amino acids. The V and J ends lost 8 bases and 3 bases, in that order; junction bases with no gene match: 6. Per the germline V gene, CDR1 is DFQATT and CDR2 is SNEGSKA (reference sequence). The CDR3 bases are TGCAGTCTATCGACTAGCGGGGTCTACGAGCAGTACTTC. Its protein product is CSLSTSGVYEQYF.

Only a few counts were recorded for this clonotype. V is TRBV6-1 and J is TRBJ2-1; TRBD2 aligns across 14 bases. CDR3 length: 15 residues. The germline V gene has CDR1 MNHNS and CDR2 SASEGT. J gave up 9 bases and V 4 bases, and 5 bases lay outside the gene matches. This chain's CDR3 is CASSGGLAGVREQFF. The CDR3 nucleotides read TGTGCCAGCAGTGGGGGACTAGCGGGAGTCCGTGAGCAGTTCTTC.

This clonotype was found a few times. Here the CDR3 DNA reads TGTGCCACCAGCAGAGGTGGACAGAAGGAAAAACTGTTTTTT. Amino acid sequence: CATSRGGQKEKLFF. The rearrangement links TRBV15 to TRBJ1-4; the D gene is possibly TRBD1 (6 bases). Germline loops: CDR1 LNHNV, CDR2 YYDKDF (reference sequence). V lost 1 base and J 8 bases, leaving 11 bases between the germline ends. This CDR3 has 14 residues.